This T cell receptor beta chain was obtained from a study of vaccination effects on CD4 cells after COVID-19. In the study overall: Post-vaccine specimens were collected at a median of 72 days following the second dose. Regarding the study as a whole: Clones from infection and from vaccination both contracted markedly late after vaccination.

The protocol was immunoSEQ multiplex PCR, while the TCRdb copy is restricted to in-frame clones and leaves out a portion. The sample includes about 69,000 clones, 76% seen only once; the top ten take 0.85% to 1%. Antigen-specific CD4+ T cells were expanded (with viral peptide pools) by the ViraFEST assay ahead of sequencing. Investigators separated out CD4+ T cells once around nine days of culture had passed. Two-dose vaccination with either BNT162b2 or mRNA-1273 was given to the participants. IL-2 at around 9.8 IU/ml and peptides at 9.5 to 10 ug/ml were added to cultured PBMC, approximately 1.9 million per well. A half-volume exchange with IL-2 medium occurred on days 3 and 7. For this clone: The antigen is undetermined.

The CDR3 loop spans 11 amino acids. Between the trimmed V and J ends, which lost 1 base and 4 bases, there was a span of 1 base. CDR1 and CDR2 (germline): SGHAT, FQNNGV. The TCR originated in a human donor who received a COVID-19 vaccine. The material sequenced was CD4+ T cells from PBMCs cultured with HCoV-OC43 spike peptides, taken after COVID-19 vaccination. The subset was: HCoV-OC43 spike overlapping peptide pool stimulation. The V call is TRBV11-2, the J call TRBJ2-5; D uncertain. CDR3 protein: CASSLGETQYF. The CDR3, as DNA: TGTGCCAGCAGCTTAGGAGAGACCCAGTACTTC.